The clone carrying this TCR beta chain appeared many times. Its antigen is still unknown. TCRdb reprocessed the 5' RACE reads via MiXCR and lists one record per CDR3 protein. The sample carries fewer than 500,000 distinct CDR3 sequences, nearly 25% recorded once. These data are taken from a study of T-cell memory formation after mild COVID-19. Across the study: There were largely donor-specific TCR clusters.

Study findings and constraints: The CD4+ clones that contracted clustered mainly within CM and EM, and the CD8+ clones concentrated in EMRA.

The V gene's germline CDR1 is SGHRS and CDR2 YFSETQ. This CDR3 comprises 14 residues. With 3 bases removed from V and 3 bases from J, the gap between germline ends came to 12 bases. The chain carries TRBV5-1 and TRBJ1-2, with D possibly matching TRBD1 (6 bases). Sequencing used PBMCs or a T cell subset sorted from them (not recorded which). This sequence was found in an adult woman who had mild COVID-19 (a few samples of this study predate the infection). Cell type and time point are not known. CDR3 protein: CASSSWDTYYGYTF. In DNA, the CDR3 is TGCGCCAGCAGCTCATGGGACACATACTATGGCTACACCTTC.